The clone carrying this T cell receptor beta chain was counted a single time. V trimming: 4 bases; J trimming: 3 bases; junction bases outside the gene matches: 3. There are 13 residues in the CDR3. CDR1 is MRHNA and CDR2 is SNTAGT in the germline V gene. These data originate in a study of blood T cell repertoires in COVID-19. Overall study: From the United States, Italy and Spain came samples of acute and convalescent COVID-19. The cDNA or gDNA used as material had been derived from T cells, B-cell-depleted T cells, or PBMCs.

Authors' analysis steps: By means of reference gene primer amplification, nucleated cell counts were estimated. Assay used: immunoSEQ multiplex PCR; TCRdb lists only in-frame clones, some missing. The DNA was the basis for D and trimming; V, J and clone size are from that table. The sample records a few hundred thousand clones, approximately 84% being singletons. The V gene is TRBV6-4, the J gene TRBJ2-7; TRBD1 agrees at 7 bases. The source is a woman under 40 who had recovered from COVID-19. The sample comprised PBMCs or T cells enriched from blood (not recorded which). CDR3 sequence: CASSGSGGYEQYF. In DNA, the CDR3 is TGTGCCAGCAGTGGGTCAGGGGGCTACGAGCAGTACTTC.